This T cell receptor (beta chain) was sequenced in a study of STAT5B mutations in CD4+ large granular lymphocyte leukemia. The study's findings and limits: Patient CD4-sorted repertoires stayed more clonal than healthy ones after leukemic-clone removal. Top patient clones used TRBV06 genes more often: 8/27 versus 2/35 in controls.

This clone has only a few counts. Its antigen is undetermined. Looked up from germline, CDR1 is SGHTA and CDR2 is FQGTGA. V lost 4 bases, J lost 4 bases, and 9 bases lay in between. This CDR3 region has 13 residues. Clones were read by immunoSEQ multiplex PCR, and TCRdb kept only the in-frame ones, dropping some. This sample yields about 25,000 clones, of which 60% to 80% are seen a single time; roughly a tenth belongs to the top ten. The chain couples TRBV7-3 to TRBJ2-3; D ambiguous. Material for sequencing was CD4+ T cells from blood buffy coats. The TCR comes from a human donor in good health. The CDR3 loop is CASSSLGPDTQYF. The CDR3 DNA reads TGTGCCAGCAGCTCCCTAGGCCCAGATACGCAGTATTTT.